This T cell receptor beta chain was identified in a study of T cell changes during pregnancy in multiple sclerosis. Profiled with immunoSEQ multiplex PCR; TCRdb holds only in-frame clones, not every one. The sample carries about 73,000 clones, 90% recorded once. Deletions cut 5 bases from V and 3 bases from J, with 10 bases between. This CDR3 is built from 13 residues. CDR1 and CDR2 from the germline V gene are MNHNS and SASEGT. The chain recombines TRBV6-1 with TRBJ1-2, with D hard to call. Sequencing was performed on peripheral blood, taken after pregnancy. The source is a female donor in good health, enrolled as a control in a pregnancy study. CDR3 in amino acids: CASSSREDYGYTF. CDR3 sequence (DNA): TGTGCCAGCAGTTCGAGGGAGGACTATGGCTACACCTTC.